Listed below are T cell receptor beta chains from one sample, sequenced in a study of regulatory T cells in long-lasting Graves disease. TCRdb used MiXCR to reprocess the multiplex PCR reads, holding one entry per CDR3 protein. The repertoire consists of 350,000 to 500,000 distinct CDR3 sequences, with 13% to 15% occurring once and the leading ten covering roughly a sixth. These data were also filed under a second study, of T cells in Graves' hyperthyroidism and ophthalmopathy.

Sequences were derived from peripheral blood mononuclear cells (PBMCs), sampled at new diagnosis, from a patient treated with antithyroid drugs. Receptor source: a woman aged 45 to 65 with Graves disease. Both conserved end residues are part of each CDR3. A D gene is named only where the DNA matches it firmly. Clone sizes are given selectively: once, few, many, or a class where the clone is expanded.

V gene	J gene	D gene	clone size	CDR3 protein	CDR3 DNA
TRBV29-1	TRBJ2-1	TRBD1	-	CSVMGQAYNEQFF	TGCAGCGTTATGGGACAGGCCTACAATGAGCAGTTCTTC
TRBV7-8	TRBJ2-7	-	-	CASRAHQGYEQYF	TGTGCCAGCAGAGCCCACCAGGGCTACGAGCAGTACTTC
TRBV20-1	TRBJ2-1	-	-	CSALDIISYNEQFF	TGCAGTGCTCTGGACATAATCTCCTACAATGAGCAGTTCTTC
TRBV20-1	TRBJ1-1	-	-	CSARDRRRSTEAFF	TGCAGTGCTAGAGATCGGAGAAGAAGCACTGAAGCTTTCTTT
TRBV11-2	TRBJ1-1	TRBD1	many	CATASSGQGFRNTEAFF	TGTGCCACCGCGTCCTCGGGACAGGGCTTTCGGAACACTGAAGCTTTCTTT
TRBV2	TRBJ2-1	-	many	CASSVRVGEFF	TGTGCCAGCAGTGTGCGGGTAGGGGAGTTCTTC
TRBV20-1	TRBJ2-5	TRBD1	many	CSAINPGTGIETQYF	TGCAGTGCCATCAACCCCGGGACAGGGATAGAGACCCAGTACTTC
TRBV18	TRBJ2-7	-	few	CASSPPVGGLEYGEQYF	TGTGCCAGCTCACCACCGGTCGGGGGGCTGGAATATGGCGAGCAGTACTTC
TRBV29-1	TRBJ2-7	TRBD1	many	CSVGWVGGDEQYF	TGCAGCGTTGGGTGGGTAGGGGGCGATGAGCAGTACTTC
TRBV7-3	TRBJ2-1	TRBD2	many	CASQLREGPYNEQFF	TGTGCCAGTCAGTTGCGGGAGGGCCCCTACAATGAGCAGTTCTTC
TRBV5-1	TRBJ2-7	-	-	CASKASEEYEQYF	TGCGCCAGCAAGGCTAGTGAAGAATACGAGCAGTACTTC
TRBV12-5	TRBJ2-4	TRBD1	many	CASGLPRTGVIIQYF	TGTGCTAGTGGTTTGCCCCGGACAGGGGTGATCATTCAGTACTTC
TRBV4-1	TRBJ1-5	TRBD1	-	CASSQGGTGTGQPQHF	TGCGCCAGCAGCCAAGGCGGGACAGGGACGGGGCAGCCCCAGCATTTT
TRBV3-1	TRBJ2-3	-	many	CASSQVSSSTDTQYF	TGTGCCAGCAGCCAAGTTTCCAGCTCCACAGATACGCAGTATTTT
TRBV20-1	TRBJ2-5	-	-	CSATGTMVETQYF	TGCAGTGCAACCGGGACAATGGTGGAGACCCAGTACTTC
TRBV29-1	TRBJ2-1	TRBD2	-	CSVPFSLAGGFEQFF	TGCAGCGTACCTTTCTCCCTAGCGGGAGGGTTTGAGCAGTTCTTC
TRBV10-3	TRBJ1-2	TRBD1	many	CAISGPDRGYGYTF	TGTGCCATCAGCGGCCCCGACAGGGGATATGGCTACACCTTC
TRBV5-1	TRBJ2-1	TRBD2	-	CASSLASGMINEQFF	TGCGCCAGCAGCTTGGCTAGCGGGATGATAAATGAGCAGTTCTTC